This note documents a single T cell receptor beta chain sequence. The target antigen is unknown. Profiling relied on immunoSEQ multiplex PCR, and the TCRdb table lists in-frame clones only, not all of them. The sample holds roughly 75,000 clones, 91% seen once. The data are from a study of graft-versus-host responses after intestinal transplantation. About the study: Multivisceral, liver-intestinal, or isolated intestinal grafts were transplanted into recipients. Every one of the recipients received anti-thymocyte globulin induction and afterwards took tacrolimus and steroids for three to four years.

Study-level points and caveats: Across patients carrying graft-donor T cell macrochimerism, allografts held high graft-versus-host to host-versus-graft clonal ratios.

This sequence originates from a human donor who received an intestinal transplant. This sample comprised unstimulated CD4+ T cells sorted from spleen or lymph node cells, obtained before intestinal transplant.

The CDR3 region is CASKRQGFYEQYF. The CDR3 DNA reads as TGCGCCAGCAAACGGCAGGGGTTCTACGAGCAGTACTTC. The chain recombines TRBV10-2 with TRBJ2-7, with D tentatively TRBD1 (6 bases). There are 13 residues in the CDR3. V was trimmed by 7 bases and J by 3 bases, leaving 13 bases between them. CDR1 is WSHSY and CDR2 is SAAADI in the germline V gene.